Listed below are T cell receptor beta chains from one sample, sequenced in a study of T cell repertoires in cytomegalovirus infection. The antigens for these receptors are not known. Each CDR3 protein is one row after TCRdb ran MiXCR on the reads. Of 680,000 or so distinct CDR3 sequences in the sample, 30% to 40% were seen once. The source was cultured PBMCs, collected from culture after CMV antigen stimulation. These TCRs come from a human donor in good health (CMV status not recorded). Some clones in this sample may be carry-over from other donors' samples. The CDR3 runs from the conserved cysteine through the conserved F or W. D genes are given only for firm matches. The size field is filled for only some rows; it gives once, few, many or a size class.

TGCGCCAGCAGTAGGGCGATGAGAGGGACCCAGTACTTC	CASSRAMRGTQYF	TRBV10-1	.	TRBJ2-5	few
TGTGCCAGCAGCTTAGATCCCCGGACTTCGTACTTC	CASSLDPRTSYF	TRBV7-9	.	TRBJ2-5	.
TGTGCCAGCAGTTCCTTTTATACCGGGGCCCGATACGAGCAGTACTTC	CASSSFYTGARYEQYF	TRBV12-3/TRBV12-4	.	TRBJ2-7	.
TGTGCCAGCAGCTTACTTACTAGCGGGAGAGCCTACGAGCAGTACTTC	CASSLLTSGRAYEQYF	TRBV11-2	TRBD2	TRBJ2-7	.
TGCGCCAGCAGCCAAGGGCAGACGGGTGAAGGAGAAAAACTGTTTTTT	CASSQGQTGEGEKLFF	TRBV4-3	.	TRBJ1-4	once
TGTGCCAGCAGCCCGGAGGCGAGGCCCGGGGAGCTGTTTTTT	CASSPEARPGELFF	TRBV7-9	.	TRBJ2-2	.
TGTGCCACCTCCTTTGGGACAGGATCCTACGAGCAGTACTTC	CATSFGTGSYEQYF	TRBV7-2	TRBD1	TRBJ2-7	many
TGTGCCAGCAGCCTTCAGGGGGGTACAGATACGCAGTATTTT	CASSLQGGTDTQYF	TRBV7-6	.	TRBJ2-3	many
TGTGCCAGCAGCGGGCCTCCCGGCGAGGGACTGCTCACAGATACGCAGTATTTT	CASSGPPGEGLLTDTQYF	TRBV7-6	.	TRBJ2-3	.
TGCAGTGCTAGTGTTAGCGCTAGCACAGATACGCAGTATTTT	CSASVSASTDTQYF	TRBV20-1	.	TRBJ2-3	few
TGTGCCACCAGCAGAGAGCCTAGAAAGGATGAGCAGTTCTTC	CATSREPRKDEQFF	TRBV15	.	TRBJ2-1	.
TGTGCCAGCAGCTTAGCGGGTAGGGGCGGTGAAAAACTGTTTTTT	CASSLAGRGGEKLFF	TRBV7-6	.	TRBJ1-4	.
TGTGCCAGCAGCTTAGCTCCGAGACTAGCCCCCGGCACAGATACGCAGTATTTT	CASSLAPRLAPGTDTQYF	TRBV7-6	TRBD2	TRBJ2-3	few
TGTGCCATCAGTAAAGGAGACGGATATGAAAAACTGTTTTTT	CAISKGDGYEKLFF	TRBV10-3	.	TRBJ1-4	.
TGTGCCAGCAGCCAAGTGACAGGGGCCGGAGAGACCCAGTACTTC	CASSQVTGAGETQYF	TRBV11-2	TRBD1	TRBJ2-5	once
TGTGCCAGCAGGAGACAGGGACCAAACCAGCCCCAGCATTTT	CASRRQGPNQPQHF	TRBV2	TRBD1	TRBJ1-5	few
TGTGCCAGCAGCTGGGGACAGGGGAGTGGGACTAATGAAAAACTGTTTTTT	CASSWGQGSGTNEKLFF	TRBV7-9	TRBD1	TRBJ1-4	.
TGCAGTGCGGAAATTGGGACAGGGGTACAAGAGACCCAGTACTTC	CSAEIGTGVQETQYF	TRBV20-1	TRBD1	TRBJ2-5	few
TGCGCCAGCAGCCAAGAAATGGGGACGGACTATGGCTACACCTTC	CASSQEMGTDYGYTF	TRBV4-1	.	TRBJ1-2	few
TGCGCCAGCAGCTTGGTCCTTGGGGGCATTGATGAGCAGTTCTTC	CASSLVLGGIDEQFF	TRBV5-1	.	TRBJ2-1	few
TGTGCCAGCACCCGCGCCGGGGCGGAAAACACCATATATTTT	CASTRAGAENTIYF	TRBV12-3/TRBV12-4	.	TRBJ1-3	few
TGCAGCGTTCCACCGAATACAGGGGTGAACACTGAAGCTTTCTTT	CSVPPNTGVNTEAFF	TRBV29-1	TRBD1	TRBJ1-1	.
TGTGCCAGCAGTCACCAGCGGGAGGGGGCCAAAAACATTCAGTACTTC	CASSHQREGAKNIQYF	TRBV27	TRBD2	TRBJ2-4	.
TGTGCCAGCAGCCAATTCGAACAGCACTACGAGCAGTACTTC	CASSQFEQHYEQYF	TRBV3-1	.	TRBJ2-7	.
TGTGCCAGCAGCTTAGGGAGCGGGAGGGGAACAGATACGCAGTATTTT	CASSLGSGRGTDTQYF	TRBV7-9	TRBD2	TRBJ2-3	.
TGTGCCAGCAGCCCCCTCAGGTCGGATGGCTACACCTTC	CASSPLRSDGYTF	TRBV12-3/TRBV12-4	.	TRBJ1-2	few
TGTGCCATCAGCCCGGGACGGGATAATTCACCCCTCCACTTT	CAISPGRDNSPLHF	TRBV10-3	.	TRBJ1-6	few
TGTGCCAGTACCACCCTGCCGGGACAGGGAAGTAAAAAGCTGTTTTTT	CASTTLPGQGSKKLFF	TRBV19	TRBD1	TRBJ2-2	.
TGTGCCACCAGCAGAGATCCCGGGACAGGGGGAAACACCATATATTTT	CATSRDPGTGGNTIYF	TRBV15	TRBD1	TRBJ1-3	few
TGTGCCAGCAGTTACAGGGGTCGAGCTTTCTTT	CASSYRGRAFF	TRBV2	TRBD1	TRBJ1-1	.
TGTGCCAGCGGGGGAGCGCAGTTCTTC	CASGGAQFF	TRBV7-9	.	TRBJ2-1	.
TGTGCCAGCAGCTCAGCGCCCCGGGTTGGCTCTGGAAACACCATATATTTT	CASSSAPRVGSGNTIYF	TRBV7-8	.	TRBJ1-3	few
TGTGCCAGCAGCTCGGCTGCGGGAAAGGGGTACTTC	CASSSAAGKGYF	TRBV7-9	.	TRBJ2-7	.
TGTGCCAGCAGCTTAGTTTCCGGGACAGACTTTTCCTACGAGCAGTACTTC	CASSLVSGTDFSYEQYF	TRBV11-2	TRBD1	TRBJ2-7	few
TGTGCCAGCACCCGCGTCGGCGGGGAGCTGTTTTTT	CASTRVGGELFF	TRBV12-3/TRBV12-4	.	TRBJ2-2	.
TGTGCCAGCAGCGGGGGACAGGGGGGGACTGAAGCTTTCTTT	CASSGGQGGTEAFF	TRBV2	TRBD1	TRBJ1-1	few
TGCGCCAGCAGCCAAAGGGCCGAAGGAGTCGGTGAAAAACTGTTTTTT	CASSQRAEGVGEKLFF	TRBV4-1	.	TRBJ1-4	.
TGCGCCAGCAGCCAACCCGGGACTAGCGGGGGGACCCAAGAGACCCAGTACTTC	CASSQPGTSGGTQETQYF	TRBV4-1	TRBD2	TRBJ2-5	.
TGCGCCAGCAGCCAAGTCGAGCACCAAGAGACCCAGTACTTC	CASSQVEHQETQYF	TRBV4-3	.	TRBJ2-5	few
TGTGCCAGTAGCTCAAGGAGGGAGCAGGGCAATGAGCAGTTCTTC	CASSSRREQGNEQFF	TRBV19	.	TRBJ2-1	.
TGTGCCAGCAGCTGGGACAGGGCGGGAAATTCACCCCTCCACTTT	CASSWDRAGNSPLHF	TRBV7-2	TRBD1	TRBJ1-6	many
TGTGCCAGCAGTGAACAGGGGGCCGTCGCAGATACGCAGTATTTT	CASSEQGAVADTQYF	TRBV6-1	TRBD1	TRBJ2-3	.
TGTGCCTGGAGTGGGTGGCAGGGGGCTTACAATGAGCAGTTCTTC	CAWSGWQGAYNEQFF	TRBV30	TRBD1	TRBJ2-1	.
TGTGCCAGCAGCGATCGCAGGGGAGCTAATGAAAAACTGTTTTTT	CASSDRRGANEKLFF	TRBV5-5	.	TRBJ1-4	.
TGTGCCAGCAGCTTAAGTCGACGAGGGCTCATTGGGGAGCAGTACTTC	CASSLSRRGLIGEQYF	TRBV11-2	.	TRBJ2-7	few
TGTGCCAGCGGCAGGGCGGAGGATCAGCCCCAGCATTTT	CASGRAEDQPQHF	TRBV12-3/TRBV12-4	.	TRBJ1-5	.
TGTGCCAGCAGCCTGTCGGGGGGCCCGTCCCCCTACGAGCAGTACTTC	CASSLSGGPSPYEQYF	TRBV7-8	.	TRBJ2-7	many
TGTGCCAGCAGCCAAGCGGCGTCTAGCTCCTACGAGCAGTACTTC	CASSQAASSSYEQYF	TRBV7-6	.	TRBJ2-7	few
TGCGCCAGCAGCCAGTGGACAGGGGGTTACAATGAGCAGTTCTTC	CASSQWTGGYNEQFF	TRBV4-1	TRBD1	TRBJ2-1	few
TGTGCCAGCAGTTTCCTAACAGCGGGAGTGTCGGGAGGTGAGCAGTTCTTC	CASSFLTAGVSGGEQFF	TRBV27	TRBD2	TRBJ2-1	few
TGTGCCAGCAGTCCCGACAGGGGGCGGGACACTGAAGCTTTCTTT	CASSPDRGRDTEAFF	TRBV28	TRBD1	TRBJ1-1	few
TGTGCCAGCAGTGGCAGGGGCCGGGGTGAGACCCAGTACTTC	CASSGRGRGETQYF	TRBV25-1	.	TRBJ2-5	once
TGTGCCAGCACTAGAGCGGGGGCGGTGGATACGCAGTATTTT	CASTRAGAVDTQYF	TRBV7-2	TRBD2	TRBJ2-3	many
TGTGCCAGCAGCCCTACTATGTTCAATGAGCAGTTCTTC	CASSPTMFNEQFF	TRBV7-7	.	TRBJ2-1	few
TGCGCCAGCAGCCAGGGACTAGCGGGGGGGCATTCCTACAATGAGCAGTTCTTC	CASSQGLAGGHSYNEQFF	TRBV4-1	TRBD2	TRBJ2-1	.